The clone carrying this T cell receptor beta chain came up once. This specimen belongs to a study of blood T cell repertoires in COVID-19. Across the whole study: Spain, Italy and the United States supplied samples that represented acute and convalescent COVID-19. T cells, B-cell-depleted T cells, or PBMCs provided the cDNA or gDNA that served as material.

The V end was cut by 6 bases, the J end by 0 bases, with 15 bases between. This CDR3 comprises 15 residues. Germline CDR1 SGHNT, CDR2 YYREEE (reference sequence). In the authors' workflow: Counts of nucleated cells, estimated from reference gene primer amplification, were obtained. Clones were sequenced by immunoSEQ multiplex PCR, and TCRdb holds only the in-frame ones, with some missing. V and J calls and clone size follow that table, whereas D and trimming were derived from the DNA. The repertoire has a few hundred thousand clones, 88% of them found once; the top ten carry 11%. The sequence was obtained from a young woman with COVID-19, enrolled during active disease. The chain couples TRBV5-4 to TRBJ1-1; D is possibly TRBD1 (6 bases). Sequenced material: peripheral blood. The CDR3 sequence: CASTGDTGLNTEAFF. In nucleotides, the CDR3 is TGTGCCAGCACCGGGGATACAGGGTTGAACACTGAAGCTTTCTTT.